This T cell receptor (beta chain) was recorded in a study of control samples from healthy donors and cancer patients. This CDR3 comprises 14 residues. The J segment lost 5 bases and the V segment lost 4 bases, leaving 0 bases of the junction unmatched. The germline gives CDR1 LGHNA, CDR2 YSLEER. The table came from immunoSEQ multiplex PCR; TCRdb's copy has only in-frame clones and leaves some out. The sample records about 150,000 clones, roughly nine tenths being singletons. The chain recombines TRBV4-3 with TRBJ2-3; TRBD2 aligns across 13 bases. The specimen sequenced was blood. The sequence was obtained from a young man in good health. The CDR3 sequence: CASSRTSGGDTQYF. CDR3 bases: TGCGCCAGCAGCCGGACTAGCGGGGGAGATACGCAGTATTTT.